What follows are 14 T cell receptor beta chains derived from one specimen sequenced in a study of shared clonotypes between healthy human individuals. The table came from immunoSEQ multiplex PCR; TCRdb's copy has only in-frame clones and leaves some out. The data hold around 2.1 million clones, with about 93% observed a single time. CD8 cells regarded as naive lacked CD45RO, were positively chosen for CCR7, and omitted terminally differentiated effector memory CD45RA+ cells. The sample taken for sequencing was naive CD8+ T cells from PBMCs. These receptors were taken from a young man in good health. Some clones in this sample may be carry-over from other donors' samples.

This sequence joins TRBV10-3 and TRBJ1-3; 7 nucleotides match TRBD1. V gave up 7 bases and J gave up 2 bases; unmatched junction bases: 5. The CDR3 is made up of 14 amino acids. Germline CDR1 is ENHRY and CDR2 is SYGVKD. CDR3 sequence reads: CAIKDRVAGNTIYF. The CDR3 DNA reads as TGTGCCATCAAAGACAGGGTTGCTGGAAACACCATATATTTT.

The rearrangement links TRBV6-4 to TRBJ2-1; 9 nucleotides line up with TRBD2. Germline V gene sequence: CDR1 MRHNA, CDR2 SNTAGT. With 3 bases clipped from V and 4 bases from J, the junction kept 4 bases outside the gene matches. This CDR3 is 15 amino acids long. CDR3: CASSEGLANYNEQFF. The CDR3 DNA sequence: TGTGCCAGCAGTGAGGGACTAGCCAATTACAATGAGCAGTTCTTC.

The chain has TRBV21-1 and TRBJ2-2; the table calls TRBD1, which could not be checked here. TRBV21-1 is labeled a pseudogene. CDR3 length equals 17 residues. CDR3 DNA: TGTGCCAGCAGCAAGATACGGACACACGCGAACACCGGGGAGCTGTTTTTT. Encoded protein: CASSKIRTHANTGELFF.

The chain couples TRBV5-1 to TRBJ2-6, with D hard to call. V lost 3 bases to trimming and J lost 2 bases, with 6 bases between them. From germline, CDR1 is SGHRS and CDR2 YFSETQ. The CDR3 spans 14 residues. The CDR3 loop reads CASSSSPGANVLTF. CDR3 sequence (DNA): TGCGCCAGCAGCTCCAGCCCTGGGGCCAACGTCCTGACTTTC.

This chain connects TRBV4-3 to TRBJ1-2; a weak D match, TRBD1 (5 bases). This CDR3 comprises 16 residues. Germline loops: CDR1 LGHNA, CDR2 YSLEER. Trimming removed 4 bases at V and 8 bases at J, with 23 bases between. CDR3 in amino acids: CASSLIEGGAAIGYTF. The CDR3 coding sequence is TGCGCCAGCAGCCTCATCGAGGGAGGGGCGGCCATAGGCTACACCTTC.

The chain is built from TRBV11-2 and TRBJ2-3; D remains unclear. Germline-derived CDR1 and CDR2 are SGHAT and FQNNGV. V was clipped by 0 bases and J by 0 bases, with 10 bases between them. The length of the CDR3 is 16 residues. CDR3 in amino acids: CASSLETATSTDTQYF. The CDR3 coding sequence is TGTGCCAGCAGCTTAGAGACGGCAACTAGCACAGATACGCAGTATTTT.

In DNA form, the CDR3 reads TGCGCCAGCAGCCTCTCTCCGGGCTACGAGCAGTACTTC. Its translation: CASSLSPGYEQYF. This chain joins TRBV5-1 and TRBJ2-7; D gene uncertain. Between the trimmed V and J ends, which lost 4 bases and 3 bases, there was a span of 11 bases. CDR3 length equals 13 residues. In germline, CDR1 is SGHRS, CDR2 YFSETQ.

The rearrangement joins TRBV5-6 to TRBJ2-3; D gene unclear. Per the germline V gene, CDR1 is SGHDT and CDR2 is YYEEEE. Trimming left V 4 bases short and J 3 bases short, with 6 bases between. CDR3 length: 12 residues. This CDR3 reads CASSAETDTQYF. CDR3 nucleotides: TGTGCCAGCAGCGCCGAAACAGATACGCAGTATTTT.

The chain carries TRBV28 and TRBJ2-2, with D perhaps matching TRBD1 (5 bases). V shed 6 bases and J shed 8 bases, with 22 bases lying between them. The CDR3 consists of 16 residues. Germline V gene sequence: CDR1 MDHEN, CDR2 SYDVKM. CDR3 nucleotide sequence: TGTGCCAGCAGCGACCTGGGCCAGGGCGGAACAGGGGAGCTGTTTTTT. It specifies CASSDLGQGGTGELFF.

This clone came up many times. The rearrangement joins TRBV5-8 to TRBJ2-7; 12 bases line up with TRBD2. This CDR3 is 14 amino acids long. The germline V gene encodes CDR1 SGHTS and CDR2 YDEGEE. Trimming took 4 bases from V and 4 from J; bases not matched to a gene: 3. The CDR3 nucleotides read TGTGCCAGCAGCCGACTAGCGGGAGCTTACGAGCAGTACTTC. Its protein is CASSRLAGAYEQYF. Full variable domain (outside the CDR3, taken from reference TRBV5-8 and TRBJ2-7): EAGVTQSPTHLIKTRGQQATLRCSPISGHTSVYWYQQALGLGLQFLLWYDEGEERNRGNFPPRFSGRQFPNYSSELNVNALELEDSALYLCASSRLAGAYEQYFGPGTRLTVT.

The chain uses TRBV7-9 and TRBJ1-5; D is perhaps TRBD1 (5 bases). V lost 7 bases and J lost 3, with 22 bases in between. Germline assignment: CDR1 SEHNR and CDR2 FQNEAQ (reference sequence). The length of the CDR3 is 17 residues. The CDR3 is CASNMVVAGRDNQPQHF. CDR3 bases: TGTGCCAGCAACATGGTTGTTGCTGGCAGGGACAATCAGCCCCAGCATTTT. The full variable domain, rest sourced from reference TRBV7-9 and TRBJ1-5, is DTGVSQNPRHKITKRGQNVTFRCDPISEHNRLYWYRQTLGQGPEFLTYFQNEAQLEKSRLLSDRFSAERPKGSFSTLEIQRTEQGDSAMYLCASNMVVAGRDNQPQHFGDGTRLSIL.

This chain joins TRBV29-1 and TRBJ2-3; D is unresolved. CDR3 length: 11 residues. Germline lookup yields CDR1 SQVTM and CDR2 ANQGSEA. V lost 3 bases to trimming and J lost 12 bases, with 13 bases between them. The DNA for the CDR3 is TGCAGCGTTGATTCGGCGGCCGGACAGTATTTT. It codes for CSVDSAAGQYF.

As DNA, the CDR3 is TGTGCCAGCAGCGGACAGGCGCTTAATGAAAAACTGTTTTTT. This sequence encodes CASSGQALNEKLFF. This chain uses TRBV9 with TRBJ1-4; TRBD1 might be the D (6 bases). V was cut by 3 bases and J by 4 bases, with 10 bases left in between. Germline assignment: CDR1 SGDLS and CDR2 YYNGEE. The CDR3 extends over 14 amino acids.

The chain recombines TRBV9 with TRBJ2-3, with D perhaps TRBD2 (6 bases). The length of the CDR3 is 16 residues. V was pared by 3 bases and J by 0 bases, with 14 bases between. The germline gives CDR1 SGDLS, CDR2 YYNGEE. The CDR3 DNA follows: TGTGCCAGCAGCGGGAGGCGGAGGGGAAGCACAGATACGCAGTATTTT. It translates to CASSGRRRGSTDTQYF. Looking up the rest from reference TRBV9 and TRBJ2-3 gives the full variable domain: DSGVTQTPKHLITATGQRVTLRCSPRSGDLSVYWYQQSLDQGLQFLIQYYNGEERAKGNILERFSAQQFPDLHSELNLSSLELGDSALYFCASSGRRRGSTDTQYFGPGTRLTVL.